This note documents a single T cell receptor (beta chain) sequence. A much larger clonotype is one base distant, so this may be a read error. Each CDR3 protein is one row after TCRdb ran MiXCR on the 5' RACE reads. The sample lists around 140,000 distinct CDR3 sequences; more than 6% were seen once. The CDR3 totals 18 residues. Germline V gene data show CDR1 as ENHRY and CDR2 as SYGVKD. This record comes from a study of T cells after yellow fever vaccination. The V call is TRBV10-3, the J call TRBJ2-3; D might be TRBD2 (6 bases). This specimen consisted of CD4+ T cells sorted from PBMCs, obtained 5 days after the yellow fever booster vaccination. This sequence originates from a man aged 25 to 40 who received the YFV17D yellow fever vaccine. The CDR3 loop reads CPILWGVVIRISTDTQYF. DNA of the CDR3: TGTCCCATCTTGTGGGGGGTGGTGATTCGCATTAGCACAGATACGCAGTATTTT.